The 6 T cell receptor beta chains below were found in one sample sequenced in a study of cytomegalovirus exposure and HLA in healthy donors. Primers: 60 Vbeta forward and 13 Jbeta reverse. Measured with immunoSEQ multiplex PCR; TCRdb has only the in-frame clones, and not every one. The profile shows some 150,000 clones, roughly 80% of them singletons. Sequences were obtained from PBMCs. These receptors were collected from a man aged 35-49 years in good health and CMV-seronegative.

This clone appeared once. CDR3 residues: CASSSGLAGGRTDTQYF. The CDR3 DNA is TGTGCCAGCAGCTCCGGACTAGCGGGGGGCAGGACAGATACGCAGTATTTT. The rearrangement links TRBV7-2 to TRBJ2-3; 14 nucleotides align to TRBD2. Germline CDR1 is SGHTA and CDR2 is FQGNSA. Losses at the gene ends were 4 bases for V and 3 bases for J; bases not matched to a gene: 6. The length of the CDR3 is 17 residues.

The CDR3: CASSYRHLSTDTQYF. CDR3 DNA sequence: TGTGCCAGCAGTTACCGACATCTTAGCACAGATACGCAGTATTTT. This chain uses TRBV6-6 with TRBJ2-3, with unresolved D. The length of the CDR3 is 15 residues. Trimming left V 2 bases short and J 0 bases short, with 9 bases between. Germline loops: CDR1 MNHNY, CDR2 SVGAGI (reference sequence).

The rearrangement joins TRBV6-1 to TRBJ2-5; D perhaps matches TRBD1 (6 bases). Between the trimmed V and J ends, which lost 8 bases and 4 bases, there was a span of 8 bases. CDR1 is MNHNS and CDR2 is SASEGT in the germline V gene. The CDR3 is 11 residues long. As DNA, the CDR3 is TGTGCCAGCGGGGGCGTAGAGACCCAGTACTTC. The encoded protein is CASGGVETQYF.

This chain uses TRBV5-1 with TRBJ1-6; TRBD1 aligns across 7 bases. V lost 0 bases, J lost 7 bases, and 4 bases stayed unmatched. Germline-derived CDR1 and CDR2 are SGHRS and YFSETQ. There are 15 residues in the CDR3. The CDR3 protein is CASSLGTGGNSPLHF. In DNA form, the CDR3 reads TGCGCCAGCAGCTTGGGGACAGGCGGGAATTCACCCCTCCACTTT.

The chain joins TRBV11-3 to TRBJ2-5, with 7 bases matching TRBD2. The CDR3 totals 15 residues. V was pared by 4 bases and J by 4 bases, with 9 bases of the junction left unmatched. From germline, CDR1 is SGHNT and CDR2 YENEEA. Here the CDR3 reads CASSSYPTSLETQYF. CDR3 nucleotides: TGTGCCAGCAGCTCCTACCCGACTAGCTTAGAGACCCAGTACTTC.

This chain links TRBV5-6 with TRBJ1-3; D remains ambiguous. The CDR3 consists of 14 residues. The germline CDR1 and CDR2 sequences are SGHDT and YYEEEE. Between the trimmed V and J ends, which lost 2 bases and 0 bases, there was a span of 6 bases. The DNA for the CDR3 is TGTGCCAGCAGCTTACCGAGCTCTGGAAACACCATATATTTT. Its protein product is CASSLPSSGNTIYF.